The source of this T cell receptor (beta chain) is a study of T-cell memory formation after mild COVID-19. This clonotype appeared many times. Germline-derived CDR1 and CDR2 are LGHDT and YNNKEL (reference sequence). There are 11 residues in the CDR3. Trimming took off 7 bases at V and 5 bases at J, with 8 bases between the two ends. TCRdb reanalysed the 5' RACE reads using MiXCR and keeps one entry per CDR3 protein. Here the sample spans about 340,000 distinct CDR3 sequences, roughly 15% being singletons. The chain carries TRBV3-1 and TRBJ2-5; no clear D. The material sequenced was PBMCs or a T cell subset sorted from them (not recorded which). The receptor was isolated from a man younger than 35 who had mild COVID-19 (a few samples of this study predate the infection). Cell type and time point are not known. The CDR3 reads CASIMGETQYF. The CDR3 nucleotides read TGTGCCAGCATCATGGGGGAGACCCAGTACTTC.